This T cell receptor beta chain was observed in a study of blood T cell repertoires in COVID-19 (TCRdb year 2020). Study-wide context: Samples from collaborators originated in the United States, Italy and Spain and spanned both the acute and convalescent phases of COVID-19. The material from the prospective study consisted of cDNA or gDNA derived from T cells, B-cell-depleted T cells, or PBMCs. Subjects who had been exposed to COVID-19, were actively infected with it, or had recovered from it provided the deeply sampled blood TCRbeta repertoires that made up the dataset. A freely available public database, intended as a resource for researchers studying the immune response to SARS-CoV-2, is where the repertoires were released. Samples came from the ongoing ImmuneRACE study (first 160 participants) plus 1,254 subjects from 6 global collaborators. Nearly every sample came with metadata listing a de-identified subject ID, COVID-19 status, age in years and sex. HLA class I and class II types, where available, came from metadata supplied by the sample provider rather than from assay-based typing. Overall study results and their limits: The quantity of clinical and demographic metadata differed by source and by participant and was supplied without curation.

Whole blood was collected in K2EDTA tubes by collaborating institutions according to the institutions' own protocols. For TCRbeta analysis, collaborators shipped samples as frozen whole blood, isolated PBMCs, or DNA extracted from either of those sample types. Measured from the cysteine to the phenylalanine, the CDR3 is 11 residues long. The sequence is cut down to CDR3 DNA, 33 bases in frame from base 1. CDR1 and CDR2 are drawn from the germline V gene: LGHNT, FRNRAP. V sheds 6 bases and J sheds 8 bases, leaving 8 bases between their ends. The immunoSEQ Assay, a bias-controlled multiplex PCR, was used to amplify TCRbeta CDR3 regions from genomic DNA. On the study's bioinformatics: The number of nucleated cells in each sample was estimated by amplification of reference gene primers within the assay. Sequence reads were collapsed and filtered to measure the absolute abundance of every unique TCRbeta CDR3 rearrangement. For each sample, productive Simpson clonality was calculated by taking the square root of Simpson's diversity index across productive rearrangements. The source is immuneACCESS, and TCRdb retained only in-frame sequences with V and J called. Part of the clones is not carried over; for the studies checked, unresolved V genes explain less than half of this, and the remainder is unexplained. V and J calls and clone size are those listed in that table; D and trimming were worked out from the DNA. The sample table shows approximately 35,000 clones, and around 84% are seen once. The top ten clones comprise 10% to 15% of the sample.

Comments on this clone: Which antigen it targets is not known. No per-base quality is available; no much larger clone lies one base away.

The chain is made from TRBV12-5 and TRBJ2-1; TRBD2 is a weak D gene call, 5 bases matching. Specimen: peripheral blood. The TCR comes from a human donor in a cohort sampled during active COVID-19. The nucleotide sequence is TGTGCTAGTGGAGAGGGTTATGAGCAGTTCTTC. Translation gives CASGEGYEQFF.